The 21 T cell receptor beta chains below were found in one sample sequenced in a study of regulatory T cells in long-lasting Graves disease. This sample's time point: newly diagnosed GD, antithyroid drugs for less than 3 months. Construction of the TCR library relied on RNA isolated from PBMCs. According to the study, TCR beta libraries were built with iRepertoire HTBI primers and CDR3-region Arm-PCR. TCRdb redid the calling of the multiplex PCR reads with MiXCR, one entry per CDR3 protein. The table has 250,000 or so distinct CDR3 sequences, over 20% seen once. The sample consisted of peripheral blood mononuclear cells (PBMCs), taken at new diagnosis, from a patient treated with antithyroid drugs. All receptors come from a female donor with Graves disease.

In this sample, this clonotype turned up many times. The V and J genes are TRBV18 and TRBJ1-1, with D perhaps TRBD1 (5 bases). V was pared by 1 base and J by 0 bases, with 9 bases between. Germline values: CDR1 KGHSH, CDR2 LQKENI. The CDR3 spans 15 residues. The CDR3 here is CASSPHGAMNTEAFF. For the CDR3, the DNA is TGTGCCAGCTCACCACATGGGGCTATGAACACTGAAGCTTTCTTT.

The rearrangement uses TRBV27 and TRBJ1-6; D call uncertain. V lost 5 bases, J lost 9 bases, and 14 bases lay in between. The CDR3 has 14 amino acids. Germline V gives CDR1 MNHEY, CDR2 SMNVEV (reference sequence). CDR3 region: CASSPTAPGSPLHF. As DNA, the CDR3 is TGTGCCAGCAGTCCCACGGCGCCCGGTTCACCCCTCCACTTT.

The V gene is TRBV24-1, the J gene TRBJ2-5, with 10 bases aligning to TRBD2. The germline gives CDR1 KGHDR, CDR2 SFDVKD. With 0 bases clipped from V and 0 bases from J, the junction kept 3 bases outside the gene matches. The CDR3 contains 17 residues. CDR3 in amino acids: CATSDLGAGGDQETQYF. DNA for the CDR3: TGTGCCACCAGTGATTTGGGAGCGGGAGGGGACCAAGAGACCCAGTACTTC.

This clonotype was detected many times. The chain employs TRBV5-1 and TRBJ2-3; weak D call: TRBD2 (7 bases). Germline V gives CDR1 SGHRS, CDR2 YFSETQ. The CDR3 has 15 residues. V was cut by 3 bases and J by 2 bases, with 13 bases left in between. The CDR3 loop is CASSSNGGPTDTQYF. The DNA for the CDR3 is TGCGCCAGCAGCTCAAACGGGGGGCCCACAGATACGCAGTATTTT.

This clonotype was seen a few times. The chain is built from TRBV5-5 and TRBJ2-3; TRBD1 might be the D (5 bases). The CDR3 spans 14 residues. The germline V gene has CDR1 SGHKS and CDR2 YYEKEE (reference sequence). Trimming removed 3 bases from V and 4 bases from J, with 12 bases in between. The CDR3 is CASSSQDWADTQYF. CDR3 DNA sequence: TGTGCCAGCAGCTCACAGGATTGGGCAGATACGCAGTATTTT.

The sample holds many counts of this clonotype. This chain joins TRBV7-2 and TRBJ1-1; D is possibly TRBD1 (5 bases). Germline CDR1 SGHTA, CDR2 FQGNSA. The CDR3 is 15 amino acids. V was clipped by 7 bases and J by 0 bases, with 15 bases between them. CDR3 nucleotide sequence: TGTGCCAGCACCCCGGGAGGGGCCTTGAACACTGAAGCTTTCTTT. Translation gives CASTPGGALNTEAFF.

This sequence joins TRBV5-4 and TRBJ2-7, with TRBD2 as a possible D gene (5 bases). This CDR3 region has 15 residues. V lost 2 bases, J lost 2 bases, and 14 bases lay in between. The germline CDR1 and CDR2 sequences are SGHNT and YYREEE (reference sequence). The CDR3: CASSFGVLGPYEQYF. The CDR3 DNA reads TGTGCCAGCAGCTTCGGGGTATTAGGGCCCTACGAGCAGTACTTC.

This clonotype occurred a few times. V usage is TRBV19 and J usage is TRBJ2-5, with 11 bases lining up with TRBD2. CDR3 length equals 15 residues. The V gene's germline CDR1 is LNHDA and CDR2 SQIVND (reference sequence). The trim removed 4 bases at V and 0 bases at J, leaving 1 base unmatched. CDR3 sequence: CASSTTSGDQETQYF. The CDR3 bases are TGTGCCAGTAGTACGACTAGCGGGGACCAAGAGACCCAGTACTTC.

This clonotype was counted a few times. The chain carries TRBV5-1 and TRBJ1-2; D may be TRBD1 (5 bases). The germline V and J ends were trimmed by 3 bases and 3 bases, with 9 bases remaining between them. The CDR3 consists of 13 residues. Germline lookup yields CDR1 SGHRS and CDR2 YFSETQ. DNA for the CDR3: TGCGCCAGCAGCTCACGGGGCGACTATGGCTACACCTTC. This sequence encodes CASSSRGDYGYTF.

This clonotype occurred many times. The chain recombines TRBV7-3 with TRBJ2-4, with D tentatively TRBD1 (6 bases). With 2 bases removed from V and 6 bases from J, the gap between germline ends came to 17 bases. Germline CDR1 reads SGHTA; CDR2 reads FQGTGA. The CDR3 extends over 16 amino acids. Here the CDR3 DNA reads TGTGCCAGCAGCTTAGAATCCCAGGGGACCTTAAACATTCAGTACTTC. Encoded protein: CASSLESQGTLNIQYF.

This clonotype was counted at least ten times. This chain connects TRBV16 to TRBJ2-3; maybe TRBD2 (6 bases). The length of the CDR3 is 13 residues. CDR1 is KGHSY and CDR2 is FQNENV in the germline V gene. V was clipped by 3 bases and J by 6 bases, with 10 bases between them. CDR3 residues: CASSHRLGDTQYF. The CDR3 DNA sequence: TGTGCCAGCAGCCACAGACTAGGCGATACGCAGTATTTT.

This clonotype was picked up many times. One end of the junction is discordant with germline, which a read error may explain. This chain connects TRBV28 to TRBJ1-2, with TRBD1 identical over 7 bases. The CDR3 sequence is 12 residues long. In germline, CDR1 is MDHEN, CDR2 SYDVKM. The CDR3: CASSPNRGAVLF. For the CDR3, the DNA is TGTGCCAGCAGTCCGAACAGGGGCGCGGTCCTATTC.

This clonotype showed up many times. V usage is TRBV7-9 and J usage is TRBJ1-2; D uncertain. Germline loops: CDR1 SEHNR, CDR2 FQNEAQ (reference sequence). Trimming removed 1 base from V and 2 bases from J, with 11 bases in between. The CDR3 has 15 amino acids. CDR3 loop: CASSLVGSSNYGYTF. The CDR3 DNA reads as TGTGCCAGCAGCTTAGTTGGTAGTTCCAACTATGGCTACACCTTC.

This clonotype showed up many times. The V and J genes are TRBV18 and TRBJ2-1; 9 bases align to TRBD2. Per the germline V gene, CDR1 is KGHSH and CDR2 is LQKENI. The J segment lost 5 bases and the V segment lost 5 bases, leaving 7 bases of the junction unmatched. The CDR3 totals 15 residues. This CDR3 reads CASSSLAGADNEQFF. CDR3 DNA sequence: TGTGCCAGCTCAAGCTTAGCGGGAGCAGACAATGAGCAGTTCTTC.

The table lists this clonotype with many counts. The chain recombines TRBV30 with TRBJ1-5, with a weak D call TRBD1 (5 bases). Per the germline V gene, CDR1 is GTSNPN and CDR2 is SVGIG (reference sequence). This CDR3 region has 13 residues. The ends were cut back, 1 base at V and 6 bases at J, with 10 bases in the middle. The CDR3 is CAWSGGTGQPQHF. CDR3 nucleotide sequence: TGTGCCTGGAGTGGAGGCACAGGTCAGCCCCAGCATTTT.

This clonotype appeared many times. The rearrangement links TRBV3-1 to TRBJ1-2, with D possibly TRBD1 on 6 matching bases. This CDR3 has 15 residues. Trimming cost V 0 bases and J 6 bases, with 14 bases left between them. Germline assignment: CDR1 LGHDT and CDR2 YNNKEL (reference sequence). The CDR3 loop reads CASSQEGSGGHGYTF. Here the CDR3 DNA reads TGTGCCAGCAGCCAAGAGGGGTCGGGGGGCCATGGCTACACCTTC. Filled out from reference TRBV3-1 and TRBJ1-2, the complete variable domain reads DTAVSQTPKYLVTQMGNDKSIKCEQNLGHDTMYWYKQDSKKFLKIMFSYNNKELIINETVPNRFSPKSPDKAHLNLHINSLELGDSAVYFCASSQEGSGGHGYTFGSGTRLTVV.

This clonotype was observed many times. The chain combines TRBV12-3 or TRBV12-4 with TRBJ2-2, with D perhaps matching TRBD1 (5 bases). Trimming took 2 bases from V and 0 from J, leaving 7 bases between them. This CDR3 spans 15 amino acids. The CDR3, as DNA: TGTGCCAGCAGTTTACGGACATCGAACACCGGGGAGCTGTTTTTT. As protein: CASSLRTSNTGELFF.

This clonotype was found many times. This chain uses TRBV5-1 with TRBJ2-7, with TRBD1 matching 9 bases. The CDR3 covers 13 residues. CDR1 and CDR2 (germline): SGHRS, YFSETQ. With V trimmed by 2 bases and J by 6 bases, 3 bases remained unmatched. The CDR3 is CASSFLTGGEQYF. The CDR3 DNA is TGCGCCAGCAGCTTCCTGACAGGGGGCGAGCAGTACTTC.

This clonotype was seen repeatedly, ten times or more. The rearrangement uses TRBV9 and TRBJ2-3, with a possible D match to TRBD2 (6 bases). CDR3 length: 16 residues. Germline V gene lookup returns CDR1 SGDLS and CDR2 YYNGEE. V was cut by 4 bases and J by 0 bases, with 15 bases left in between. Here the CDR3 DNA reads TGTGCCAGCAGCTGGGGGGAGACGACTAGCACAGATACGCAGTATTTT. This sequence encodes CASSWGETTSTDTQYF.

This sequence joins TRBV20-1 and TRBJ2-1, with D hard to call. This CDR3 contains 12 residues. V was shortened by 5 bases and J by 0 bases, with 5 bases between the two germline ends. Germline V gene sequence: CDR1 DFQATT, CDR2 SNEGSKA (reference sequence). This CDR3 is CSASSSYNEQFF. The CDR3 DNA sequence: TGCAGTGCTTCTAGCTCCTACAATGAGCAGTTCTTC.

The table lists this clonotype with many counts. The chain joins TRBV2 to TRBJ2-3; 7 bases line up with TRBD1. CDR1 SNHLY and CDR2 FYNNEI come from the germline V gene. The J segment lost 5 bases and the V segment lost 6 bases, leaving 11 bases of the junction unmatched. The CDR3 extends over 15 amino acids. CDR3: CASRGKGQSLDTQYF. The CDR3 bases are TGTGCCAGCAGGGGGAAGGGACAGAGTTTAGATACGCAGTATTTT.